One and the same sample provided the 9 T cell receptor beta chains below, sequenced in a study of T-cell memory formation after mild COVID-19. TCRdb reprocessed the 5' RACE reads with MiXCR, giving one entry per CDR3 protein. Here the sample spans hundreds of thousands of distinct CDR3 sequences, roughly an eighth being singletons. Sequencing was carried out using PBMCs or a T cell subset sorted from them (not recorded which). Receptors were obtained from a man between 18 and 35 years old who had mild COVID-19 (a few samples of this study predate the infection). Cell type and time point are not known.

This chain uses TRBV19 with TRBJ2-3; 8 bases are a match to TRBD2. J was trimmed by 1 base and V by 6 bases; bases with no gene match: 9. The CDR3 length is 16 residues. Germline values: CDR1 LNHDA, CDR2 SQIVND (reference sequence). CDR3 coding DNA: TGTGCCAGTAGAAGGGCCCAAGCGGGGGGCACAGATACGCAGTATTTT. It yields the protein CASRRAQAGGTDTQYF.

This clonotype was seen a handful of times. In DNA form, the CDR3 reads TGTGCCAGCAGCGAGGGACCGTCGTCGGCGACCTACGAGCAGTACGTC. It is translated as CASSEGPSSATYEQYV. This chain connects TRBV5-5 to TRBJ2-7, with D possibly being TRBD1 or TRBD2 (5 bases each). From germline, CDR1 is SGHKS and CDR2 YYEKEE (reference sequence). CDR3 length: 16 residues. The V end lost 4 bases, the J end lost 2 bases, and 19 bases lay between the germline ends.

The rearrangement links TRBV7-6 to TRBJ1-1; no clear D. Trimming took off 5 bases at V and 12 bases at J, with 25 bases between the two ends. This CDR3 is 15 amino acids long. Germline loops: CDR1 SGHVS, CDR2 FNYEAQ. The CDR3 loop reads CASSPGPQSLEVTFF. The CDR3 DNA sequence: TGTGCCAGCAGCCCCGGCCCCCAGTCGTTGGAGGTGACTTTCTTT.

The V and J genes are TRBV5-1 and TRBJ1-4; 9 nucleotides line up with TRBD1. Germline V gene data show CDR1 as SGHRS and CDR2 as YFSETQ. The CDR3 has 14 amino acids. V shed 4 bases, J shed 7 bases, and the junction held 5 bases outside the gene matches. The CDR3 DNA is TGCGCCAGCAGCGTTGCGGGACAGGGTGAAAAACTGTTTTTT. It yields the protein CASSVAGQGEKLFF.

This clonotype was picked up a small number of times. This rearrangement joins TRBV3-1 to TRBJ1-1, with a weak D call TRBD1 (5 bases). Germline V gene lookup returns CDR1 LGHDT and CDR2 YNNKEL (reference sequence). This CDR3 contains 18 residues. Trimming took 3 bases from V and 4 from J, leaving 24 bases between them. This chain's CDR3 is CASSQGRPSGAPITEAFF. The CDR3 DNA follows: TGTGCCAGCAGCCAGGGGAGGCCCAGTGGGGCCCCGATCACTGAAGCTTTCTTT.

This clonotype appeared many times. The genes are TRBV7-9 and TRBJ1-2, with no clear D. Germline CDR1 and CDR2: SEHNR and FQNEAQ (reference sequence). The V and J ends lost 5 bases and 4 bases respectively, with 8 bases between them. This CDR3 has 12 amino acids. CDR3 nucleotides: TGTGCCAGCAGCCCAGACATCTATGGCTACACCTTC. Its translation is CASSPDIYGYTF.

The gene calls are TRBV6-2 or TRBV6-3 and TRBJ2-2; D remains unclear. V was shortened by 7 bases and J by 6 bases, with 15 bases between the two germline ends. CDR1 is MNHEY and CDR2 is SVGEGT in the germline V gene. The CDR3 has 14 amino acids. The CDR3 coding sequence is TGTGCCAGCATATCCACCCTTTTACCCGGGGAGCTGTTTTTT. It codes for CASISTLLPGELFF.

This chain connects TRBV30 to TRBJ1-1, with 9 bases aligning to TRBD1. J was trimmed by 6 bases and V by 2 bases; bases with no gene match: 4. The CDR3 sequence is 13 residues long. Germline V lookup: CDR1 GTSNPN, CDR2 SVGIG (reference sequence). The CDR3 nucleotides are TGTGCCTGGAGTTTTACAGGGGGCCCTGAAGCTTTCTTT. Translation: CAWSFTGGPEAFF.

The chain recombines TRBV6-5 with TRBJ2-3; D gene ambiguous. The CDR3 covers 15 residues. Germline V gene data show CDR1 as MNHEY and CDR2 as SVGAGI. The V gene lost 0 bases and the J gene lost 2 bases, with 9 bases spanning the gap. For the CDR3, the DNA is TGTGCCAGCAGTTACTCGATGCAGATCACAGATACGCAGTATTTT. Translated, it gives CASSYSMQITDTQYF.